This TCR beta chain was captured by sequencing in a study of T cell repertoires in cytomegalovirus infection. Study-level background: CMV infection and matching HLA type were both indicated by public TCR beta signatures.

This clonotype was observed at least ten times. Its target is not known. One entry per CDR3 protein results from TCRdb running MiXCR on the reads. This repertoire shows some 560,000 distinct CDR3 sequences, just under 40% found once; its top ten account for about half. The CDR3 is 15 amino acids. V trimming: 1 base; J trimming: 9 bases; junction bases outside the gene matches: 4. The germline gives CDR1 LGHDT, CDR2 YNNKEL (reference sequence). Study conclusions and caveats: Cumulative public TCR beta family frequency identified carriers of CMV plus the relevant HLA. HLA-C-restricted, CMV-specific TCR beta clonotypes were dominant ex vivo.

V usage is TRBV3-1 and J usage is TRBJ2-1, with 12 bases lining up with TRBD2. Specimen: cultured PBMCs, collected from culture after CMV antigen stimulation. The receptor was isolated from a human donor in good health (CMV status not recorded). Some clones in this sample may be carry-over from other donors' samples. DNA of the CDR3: TGTGCCAGCAGCCAAGCGTCTAGCGGGGGGGGTGAGCAGTTCTTC. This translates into CASSQASSGGGEQFF.